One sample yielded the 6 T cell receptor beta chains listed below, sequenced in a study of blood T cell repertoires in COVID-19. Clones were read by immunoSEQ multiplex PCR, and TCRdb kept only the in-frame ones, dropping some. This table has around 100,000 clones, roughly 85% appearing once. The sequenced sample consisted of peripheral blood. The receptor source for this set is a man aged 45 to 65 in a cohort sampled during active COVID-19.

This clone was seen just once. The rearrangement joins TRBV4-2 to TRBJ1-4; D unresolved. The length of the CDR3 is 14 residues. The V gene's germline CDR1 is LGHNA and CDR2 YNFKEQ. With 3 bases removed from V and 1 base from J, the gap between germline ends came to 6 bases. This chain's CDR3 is CASSHPLTNEKLFF. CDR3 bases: TGTGCCAGCAGCCATCCGTTAACTAATGAAAAACTGTTTTTT.

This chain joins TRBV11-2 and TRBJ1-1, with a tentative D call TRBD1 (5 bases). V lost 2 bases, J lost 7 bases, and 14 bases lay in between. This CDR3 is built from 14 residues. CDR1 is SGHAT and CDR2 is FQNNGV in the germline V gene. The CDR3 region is CASSLSLLGVEAFF. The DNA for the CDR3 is TGTGCCAGCAGCTTAAGTCTCCTAGGGGTTGAAGCTTTCTTT.

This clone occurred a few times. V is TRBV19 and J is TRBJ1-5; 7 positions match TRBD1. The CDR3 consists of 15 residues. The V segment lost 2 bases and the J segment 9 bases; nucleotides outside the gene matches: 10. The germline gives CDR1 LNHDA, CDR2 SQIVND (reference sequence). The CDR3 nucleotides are TGTGCCAGTAGTATAACAGGGGACAGTCTTCGGCCCCAGCATTTT. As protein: CASSITGDSLRPQHF.

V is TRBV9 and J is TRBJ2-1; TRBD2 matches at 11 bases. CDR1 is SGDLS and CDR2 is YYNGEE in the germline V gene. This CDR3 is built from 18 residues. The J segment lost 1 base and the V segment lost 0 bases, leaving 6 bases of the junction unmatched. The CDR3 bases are TGTGCCAGCAGCGTAGGGGCTAGCGGGGGGTTATCCTACAATGAGCAGTTCTTC. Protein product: CASSVGASGGLSYNEQFF.

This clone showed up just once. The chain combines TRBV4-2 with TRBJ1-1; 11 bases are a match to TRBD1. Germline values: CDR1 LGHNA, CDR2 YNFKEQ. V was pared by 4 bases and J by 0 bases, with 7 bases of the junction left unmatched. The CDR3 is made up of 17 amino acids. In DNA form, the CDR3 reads TGTGCCAGCAGCCCTCCAGGGACAGGGGGACTGAACACTGAAGCTTTCTTT. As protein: CASSPPGTGGLNTEAFF.

CDR3 in DNA: TGTGCCAGCAGCTTAGATGCAGGGGTTCTGGAGCAGTTCTTC. It is translated as CASSLDAGVLEQFF. The V gene is TRBV11-3, the J gene TRBJ2-1; tentative D call: TRBD1 (6 bases). The CDR3 contains 14 residues. Trimming removed 0 bases at V and 10 bases at J, with 13 bases between. Per the germline V gene, CDR1 is SGHNT and CDR2 is YENEEA.